The rows below give T cell receptor beta chains drawn from one sample of a study of a mutant IDH1 vaccine in newly diagnosed glioma. Data came from immunoSEQ multiplex PCR; TCRdb stores just in-frame clones and leaves some out. The sample comprises approximately 58,000 clones, roughly four fifths of which are singletons, and 3.5% to 4% rests with the top ten. These TCRs are of unknown antigen specificity. Material: PBMCs, obtained from a glioma patient whose treatment included an IDH1 peptide vaccine. The origin of the receptors is a man aged 30 to 45 with glioma. The CDR3 runs from the conserved cysteine through the conserved F or W. The order of the fields is V gene, clone size, J gene, D gene, CDR3 protein, CDR3 DNA. D genes are given only for firm matches. The size of a clone is reported for some rows only, either as once, few or many, or as a class for expanded clones.

TRBV5-1,NA,TRBJ2-7,NA,CASSLDRSEQYF,TGCGCCAGCAGCTTGGACCGTAGCGAGCAGTACTTC
TRBV5-5,NA,TRBJ2-7,TRBD1,CASSQGTGLISYEQYF,TGTGCCAGCAGCCAAGGGACAGGACTTATCTCCTACGAGCAGTACTTC
TRBV29-1,NA,TRBJ1-2,TRBD1,CSVELGQGVRNYGYTF,TGCAGCGTTGAACTGGGACAGGGCGTTAGAAACTATGGCTACACCTTC
TRBV11-2,few,TRBJ1-1,NA,CASSFDGYTEAFF,TGTGCCAGCAGCTTCGACGGCTACACTGAAGCTTTCTTT
TRBV10-2,once,TRBJ2-1,NA,CASRMWRGNEQFF,TGCGCCAGCAGAATGTGGAGAGGAAATGAGCAGTTCTTC
TRBV7-2,NA,TRBJ2-7,NA,CASSLGGGAEYF,TGTGCCAGCAGCTTGGGAGGAGGGGCTGAGTACTTC
TRBV5-1,NA,TRBJ1-2,TRBD1,CASSLDRGLGYGYTF,TGCGCCAGCAGCTTGGACAGGGGGCTAGGCTATGGCTACACCTTC
TRBV19,NA,TRBJ1-5,TRBD1,CASSRTGGNQPQHF,TGTGCCAGTAGTAGGACAGGGGGCAATCAGCCCCAGCATTTT
TRBV19,NA,TRBJ1-1,NA,CASSIDPGTEAFF,TGTGCCAGTAGTATAGATCCGGGGACTGAAGCTTTCTTT
TRBV2,NA,TRBJ1-4,TRBD1,CASSQTGANEKLFF,TGTGCCAGCAGTCAGACAGGGGCCAATGAAAAACTGTTTTTT
TRBV5-1,NA,TRBJ2-1,NA,CASSLEEGGWSYNEQFF,TGCGCCAGCAGCTTGGAGGAGGGGGGCTGGTCCTACAATGAGCAGTTCTTC
TRBV29-1,NA,TRBJ1-1,NA,CSVGGTSEAFF,TGCAGCGTCGGTGGGACATCCGAAGCTTTCTTT
TRBV4-2,NA,TRBJ1-4,TRBD1,CASSQTGGTNEKLFF,TGTGCCAGCAGCCAGACAGGGGGAACTAATGAAAAACTGTTTTTT
TRBV9,once,TRBJ2-2,NA,CASSVAGTTNTGELFF,TGTGCCAGCAGCGTGGCCGGGACAACGAACACCGGGGAGCTGTTTTTT
TRBV30,NA,TRBJ2-7,NA,CAWSAGLNSEQYF,TGTGCCTGGAGTGCCGGCCTCAATTCCGAGCAGTACTTC
TRBV5-6,NA,TRBJ2-2,NA,CASSPWTGSGELFF,TGTGCCAGCAGCCCCTGGACCGGGTCCGGGGAGCTGTTTTTT
TRBV5-4,NA,TRBJ2-7,NA,CASSTDPDSSYEQYF,TGTGCCAGCAGCACGGACCCAGACAGCTCCTACGAGCAGTACTTC
TRBV6-5,NA,TRBJ2-7,TRBD1,CASRTGGYEQYF,TGTGCCAGCAGGACAGGGGGCTACGAGCAGTACTTC
TRBV18,NA,TRBJ2-1,NA,CASSPPGTPQKRFF,TGTGCCAGCTCACCTCCTGGGACCCCGCAAAAGCGGTTCTTC
TRBV9,NA,TRBJ2-3,TRBD2,CASSGAGGHSTDTQYF,TGTGCCAGCAGCGGAGCGGGGGGGCACAGCACAGATACGCAGTATTTT
TRBV6-6,few,TRBJ2-3,TRBD1,CASSYSRGQDTDTQYF,TGTGCCAGCAGTTACTCACGGGGACAGGACACAGATACGCAGTATTTT
TRBV10-3,NA,TRBJ2-3,TRBD2,CAISDTLGLAGGGLDTDTQYF,TGTGCCATCAGTGATACCTTAGGACTAGCGGGGGGCGGACTTGACACAGATACGCAGTATTTT
TRBV2,NA,TRBJ1-2,TRBD1,CASTLPQGSRYGYTF,TGTGCCAGCACCCTCCCACAGGGGTCAAGGTATGGCTACACCTTC
TRBV7-9,NA,TRBJ1-5,NA,CASSHRSNQPQHF,TGTGCCAGCAGCCACAGGAGCAATCAGCCCCAGCATTTT
TRBV4-1,NA,TRBJ2-7,TRBD1,CASRFTGGGDEQYF,TGCGCCAGCAGATTCACAGGGGGCGGGGACGAGCAGTACTTC
TRBV7-9,NA,TRBJ2-3,NA,CASSPNPPRDTQYF,TGTGCCAGCAGCCCCAACCCCCCTCGAGATACGCAGTATTTT
TRBV19,NA,TRBJ1-2,NA,CASSPRGEFDNGYTF,TGTGCCAGTAGTCCCCGGGGGGAGTTCGATAATGGCTACACCTTC
TRBV5-1,NA,TRBJ2-1,NA,CASSEGQYYNEQFF,TGCGCCAGCAGCGAGGGGCAGTACTACAATGAGCAGTTCTTC
TRBV7-9,NA,TRBJ1-3,NA,CASSPGDPRYTIYF,TGTGCCAGCAGCCCAGGGGACCCGAGATACACCATATATTTT
TRBV5-6,NA,TRBJ1-5,TRBD1,CASSFRTGRKNQPQHF,TGTGCCAGCAGCTTTAGGACAGGGCGCAAAAATCAGCCCCAGCATTTT
TRBV5-1,NA,TRBJ1-1,NA,CASSSDLNTEAFF,TGCGCCAGCAGCTCGGACCTCAACACTGAAGCTTTCTTT
TRBV4-1,few,TRBJ1-5,TRBD1,CASTPTTGGNNQPQHF,TGCGCCAGCACCCCCACGACAGGGGGTAACAATCAGCCCCAGCATTTT
TRBV25-1,NA,TRBJ1-4,NA,CASSAPFEKLFF,TGTGCCAGCAGTGCCCCATTCGAAAAACTGTTTTTT
TRBV19,NA,TRBJ2-2,TRBD1,CASSSRGPGQGVISNTGELFF,TGTGCCAGTAGTAGCAGGGGCCCGGGACAGGGGGTTATTTCGAACACCGGGGAGCTGTTTTTT
TRBV2,NA,TRBJ1-2,NA,CARKTGFGYTF,TGTGCCAGGAAAACAGGGTTTGGCTACACCTTC
TRBV2,NA,TRBJ2-5,NA,CASSEWVNGQETQYF,TGTGCCAGCAGTGAGTGGGTCAACGGCCAAGAGACCCAGTACTTC
TRBV5-1,few,TRBJ1-6,NA,CASRDAWSPLHF,TGCGCCAGCAGGGATGCCTGGTCACCCCTCCACTTT
TRBV5-6,NA,TRBJ1-1,NA,CASSLRTREAFF,TGTGCCAGCAGCTTGAGGACACGTGAAGCTTTCTTT
TRBV2,NA,TRBJ2-7,NA,CARRDGDTYEQYF,TGTGCCCGCCGGGACGGAGACACCTACGAGCAGTACTTC
TRBV9,NA,TRBJ2-5,NA,CASSVGRGGETQYF,TGTGCCAGCAGCGTAGGAAGGGGCGGGGAGACCCAGTACTTC
TRBV4-1,NA,TRBJ1-1,NA,CASSSPGGLNTEAFF,TGCGCCAGCAGTTCCCCGGGAGGCCTGAACACTGAAGCTTTCTTT
TRBV14,NA,TRBJ1-2,NA,CASSPPGPYPSSGYTF,TGTGCCAGCAGTCCTCCCGGCCCTTACCCCTCCAGTGGCTACACCTTC
TRBV11-2,NA,TRBJ2-2,NA,CASSLRPERELTGELFF,TGTGCCAGCAGCCTCCGACCTGAAAGGGAACTGACCGGGGAGCTGTTTTTT
TRBV5-6,NA,TRBJ2-2,NA,CASSLVTDNTGELFF,TGTGCCAGCAGCTTGGTGACAGACAACACCGGGGAGCTGTTTTTT
TRBV7-9,medium-sized,TRBJ1-1,TRBD1,CASRGTVNTEAFF,TGTGCCAGCAGAGGGACAGTGAACACTGAAGCTTTCTTT
TRBV19,once,TRBJ2-5,TRBD1,CASRVRDSTQETQYF,TGTGCCAGTAGGGTCCGGGACAGCACCCAAGAGACCCAGTACTTC
TRBV7-8,NA,TRBJ2-4,NA,CASSLYAGAIAKNIQYF,TGTGCCAGCAGCTTATATGCGGGGGCGATAGCCAAAAACATTCAGTACTTC
TRBV5-1,NA,TRBJ2-2,NA,CASSLAATNTGELFF,TGCGCCAGCAGCTTGGCTGCTACGAACACCGGGGAGCTGTTTTTT
TRBV6-5,NA,TRBJ1-1,NA,CASRRVGENTEAFF,TGTGCCAGCAGAAGGGTCGGAGAGAACACTGAAGCTTTCTTT
TRBV28,NA,TRBJ1-2,NA,CASSPGGLEANYGYTF,TGTGCCAGCAGCCCTGGAGGACTGGAAGCTAACTATGGCTACACCTTC
TRBV18,NA,TRBJ2-2,TRBD1,CASSEDRGVTGELFF,TGTGCCAGCTCAGAAGACAGGGGGGTCACCGGGGAGCTGTTTTTT
TRBV28,NA,TRBJ1-1,NA,CASSLANQGRHTEAFF,TGTGCCAGCAGTTTAGCTAATCAGGGTCGACATACTGAAGCTTTCTTT
TRBV18,NA,TRBJ1-5,NA,CASCTDSNQPQHF,TGTGCCAGCTGCACAGATAGCAATCAGCCCCAGCATTTT
TRBV4-1,NA,TRBJ2-7,NA,CASSLTTGPATEQYF,TGCGCCAGCAGCCTAACGACAGGACCAGCAACAGAGCAGTACTTC
TRBV11-2,NA,TRBJ2-5,NA,CASSLDSHQETQYF,TGTGCCAGCAGCTTAGACAGTCACCAAGAGACCCAGTACTTC
TRBV5-1,NA,TRBJ1-2,TRBD1,CASTPGTGLNYGYTF,TGCGCCAGCACCCCCGGGACAGGGCTTAACTATGGCTACACCTTC
TRBV10-1,NA,TRBJ1-6,NA,CASPMYRALHF,TGCGCCAGCCCTATGTACAGGGCCCTCCACTTT
TRBV28,NA,TRBJ1-5,TRBD1,CASSLSLQGYELDSNQPQHF,TGTGCCAGCAGTTTATCCCTACAGGGGTATGAGTTGGATAGCAATCAGCCCCAGCATTTT
TRBV6-1,NA,TRBJ1-5,NA,CASSEHRGQPRHF,TGTGCCAGCAGTGAACACCGCGGCCAGCCCCGGCATTTT
TRBV4-1,NA,TRBJ2-7,TRBD1,CASSHPGQAYYEQYF,TGCGCCAGCAGCCATCCGGGACAGGCGTACTACGAGCAGTACTTC